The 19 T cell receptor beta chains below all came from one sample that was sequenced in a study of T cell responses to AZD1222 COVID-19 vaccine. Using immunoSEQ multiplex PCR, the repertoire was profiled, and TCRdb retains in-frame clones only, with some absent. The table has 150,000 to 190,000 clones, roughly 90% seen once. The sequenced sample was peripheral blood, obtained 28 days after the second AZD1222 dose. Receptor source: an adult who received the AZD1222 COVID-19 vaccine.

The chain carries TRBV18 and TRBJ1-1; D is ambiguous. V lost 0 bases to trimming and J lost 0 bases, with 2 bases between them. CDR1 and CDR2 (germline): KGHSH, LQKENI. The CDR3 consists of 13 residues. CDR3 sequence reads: CASSPPVNTEAFF. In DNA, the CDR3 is TGTGCCAGCTCACCACCGGTGAACACTGAAGCTTTCTTT.

The CDR3 reads CASTSPPETQYF. CDR3 nucleotides: TGTGCCAGCACCTCACCGCCAGAGACCCAGTACTTC. V is TRBV6-5 and J is TRBJ2-5, with no clear D. Trimming took 7 bases from V and 4 from J, leaving 10 bases between them. In germline, CDR1 is MNHEY, CDR2 SVGAGI. The CDR3 spans 12 residues.

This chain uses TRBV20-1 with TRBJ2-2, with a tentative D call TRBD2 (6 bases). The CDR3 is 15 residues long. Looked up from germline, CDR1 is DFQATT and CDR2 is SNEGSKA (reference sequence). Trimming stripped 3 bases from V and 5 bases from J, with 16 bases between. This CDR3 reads CSASTWYRGTGELFF. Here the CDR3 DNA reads TGCAGTGCTAGTACGTGGTACCGGGGGACCGGGGAGCTGTTTTTT.

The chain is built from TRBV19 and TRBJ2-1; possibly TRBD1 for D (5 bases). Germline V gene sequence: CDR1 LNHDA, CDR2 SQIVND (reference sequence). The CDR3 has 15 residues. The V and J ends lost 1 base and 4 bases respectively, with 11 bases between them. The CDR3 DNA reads TGTGCCAGTAGTATAGGGACATTTGGATACAATGAGCAGTTCTTC. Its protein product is CASSIGTFGYNEQFF. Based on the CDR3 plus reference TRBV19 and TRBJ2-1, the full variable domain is DGGITQSPKYLFRKEGQNVTLSCEQNLNHDAMYWYRQDPGQGLRLIYYSQIVNDFQKGDIAEGYSVSREKKESFPLTVTSAQKNPTAFYLCASSIGTFGYNEQFFGPGTRLTVL.

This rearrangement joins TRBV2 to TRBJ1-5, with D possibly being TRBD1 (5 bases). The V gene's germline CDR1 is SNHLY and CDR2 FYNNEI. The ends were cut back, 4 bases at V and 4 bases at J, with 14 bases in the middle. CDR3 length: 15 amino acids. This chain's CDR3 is CASSAQRGGNQPQHF. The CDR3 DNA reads TGTGCCAGCAGTGCCCAGCGGGGGGGGAATCAGCCCCAGCATTTT. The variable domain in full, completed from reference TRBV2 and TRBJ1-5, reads EPEVTQTPSHQVTQMGQEVILRCVPISNHLYFYWYRQILGQKVEFLVSFYNNEISEKSEIFDDQFSVERPDGSNFTLKIRSTKLEDSAMYFCASSAQRGGNQPQHFGDGTRLSIL.

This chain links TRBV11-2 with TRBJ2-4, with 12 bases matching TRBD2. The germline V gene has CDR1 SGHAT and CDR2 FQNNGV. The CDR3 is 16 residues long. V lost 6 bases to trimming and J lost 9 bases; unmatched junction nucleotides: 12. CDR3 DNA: TGTGCCAGCAGACCGGCCCTAGCGGGGGGGCGGGGCATTCAGTACTTC. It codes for CASRPALAGGRGIQYF.

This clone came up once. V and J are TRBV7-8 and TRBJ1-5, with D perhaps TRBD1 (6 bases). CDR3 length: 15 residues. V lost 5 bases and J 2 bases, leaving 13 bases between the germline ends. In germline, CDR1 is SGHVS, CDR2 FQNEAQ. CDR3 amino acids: CASSDPTGRNQPQHF. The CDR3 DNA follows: TGTGCCAGCAGCGATCCCACAGGGCGCAATCAGCCCCAGCATTTT.

The CDR3 loop reads CASSLLTGGRETQYF. In nucleotides, the CDR3 is TGTGCCAGCAGCCTCCTGACAGGGGGCCGGGAGACCCAGTACTTC. The rearrangement joins TRBV25-1 to TRBJ2-5; TRBD1 aligns across 10 bases. Germline V lookup: CDR1 MGHDK, CDR2 SYGVNS. This CDR3 has 15 residues. V gave up 6 bases and J gave up 5 bases; unmatched junction bases: 9. Full variable domain (missing parts from reference TRBV25-1 and TRBJ2-5): EADIYQTPRYLVIGTGKKITLECSQTMGHDKMYWYQQDPGMELHLIHYSYGVNSTEKGDLSSESTVSRIRTEHFPLTLESARPSHTSQYLCASSLLTGGRETQYFGPGTRLLVL.

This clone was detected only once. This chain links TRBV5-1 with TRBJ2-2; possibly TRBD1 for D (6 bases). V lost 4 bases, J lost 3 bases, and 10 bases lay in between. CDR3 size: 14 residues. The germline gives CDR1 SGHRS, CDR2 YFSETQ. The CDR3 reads CASSTGQHTGELFF. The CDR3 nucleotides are TGCGCCAGCAGCACCGGACAGCACACCGGGGAGCTGTTTTTT.

The CDR3 DNA reads as TGTGCCAGCAGCCTCCACGGCCCACTAGCGGGAGTGTACTCCTACGAGCAGTACTTC. It codes for CASSLHGPLAGVYSYEQYF. The chain recombines TRBV21-1 with TRBJ2-7; the listed D gene, TRBD2, was not tested against the DNA. TRBV21-1 is described as a pseudogene. CDR3 size: 19 residues.

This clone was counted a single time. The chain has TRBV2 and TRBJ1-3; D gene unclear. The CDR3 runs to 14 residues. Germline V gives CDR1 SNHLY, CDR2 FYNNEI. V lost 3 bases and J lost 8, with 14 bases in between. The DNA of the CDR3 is TGTGCCAGCAGTGATACGGGTGCCAAGGACACCATATATTTT. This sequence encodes CASSDTGAKDTIYF.

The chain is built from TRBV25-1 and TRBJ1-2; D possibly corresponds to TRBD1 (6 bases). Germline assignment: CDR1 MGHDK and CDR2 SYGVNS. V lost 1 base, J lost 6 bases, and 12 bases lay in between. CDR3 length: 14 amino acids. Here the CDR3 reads CASSELLQGDGYTF. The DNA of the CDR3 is TGTGCCAGCAGTGAATTATTACAGGGAGATGGCTACACCTTC.

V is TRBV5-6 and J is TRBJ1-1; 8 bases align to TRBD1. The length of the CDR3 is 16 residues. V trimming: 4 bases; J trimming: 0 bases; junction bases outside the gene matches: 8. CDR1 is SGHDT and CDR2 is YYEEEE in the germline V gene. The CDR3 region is CASSASMTGVNTEAFF. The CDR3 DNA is TGTGCCAGCAGCGCCAGCATGACAGGGGTGAACACTGAAGCTTTCTTT. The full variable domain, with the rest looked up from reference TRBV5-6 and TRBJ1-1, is DAGVTQSPTHLIKTRGQQVTLRCSPKSGHDTVSWYQQALGQGPQFIFQYYEEEERQRGNFPDRFSGHQFPNYSSELNVNALLLGDSALYLCASSASMTGVNTEAFFGQGTRLTVV.

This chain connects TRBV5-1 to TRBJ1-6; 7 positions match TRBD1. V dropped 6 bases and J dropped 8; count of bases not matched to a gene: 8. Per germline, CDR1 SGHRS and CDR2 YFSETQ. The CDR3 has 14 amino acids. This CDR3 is CASTAGGGYSPLHF. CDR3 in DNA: TGCGCCAGCACCGCCGGAGGGGGCTATTCACCCCTCCACTTT.

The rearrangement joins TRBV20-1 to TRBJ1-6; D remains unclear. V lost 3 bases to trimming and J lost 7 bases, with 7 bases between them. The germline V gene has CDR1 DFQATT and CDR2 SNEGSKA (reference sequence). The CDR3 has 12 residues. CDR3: CSASKGNSPLHF. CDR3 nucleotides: TGCAGTGCTAGTAAGGGCAATTCACCCCTCCACTTT.

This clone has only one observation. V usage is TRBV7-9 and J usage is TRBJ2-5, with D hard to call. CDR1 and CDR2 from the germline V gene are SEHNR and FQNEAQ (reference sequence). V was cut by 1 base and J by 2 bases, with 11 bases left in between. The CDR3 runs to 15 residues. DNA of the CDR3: TGTGCCAGCAGCTTAGTTCGTACCGATCAAGAGACCCAGTACTTC. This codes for CASSLVRTDQETQYF.

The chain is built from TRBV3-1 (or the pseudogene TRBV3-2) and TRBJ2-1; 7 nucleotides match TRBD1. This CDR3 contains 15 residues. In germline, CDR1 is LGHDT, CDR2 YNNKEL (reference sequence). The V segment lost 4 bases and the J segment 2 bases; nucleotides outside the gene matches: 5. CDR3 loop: CASSLTGVAYNEQFF. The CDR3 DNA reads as TGTGCCAGCAGCCTAACAGGGGTCGCCTACAATGAGCAGTTCTTC.

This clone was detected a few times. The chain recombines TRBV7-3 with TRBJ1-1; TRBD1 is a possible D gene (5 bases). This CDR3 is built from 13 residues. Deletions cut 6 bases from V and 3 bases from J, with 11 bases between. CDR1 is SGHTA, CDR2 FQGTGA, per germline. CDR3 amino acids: CASSWTRDTEAFF. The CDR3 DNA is TGTGCCAGCAGTTGGACACGGGACACTGAAGCTTTCTTT.

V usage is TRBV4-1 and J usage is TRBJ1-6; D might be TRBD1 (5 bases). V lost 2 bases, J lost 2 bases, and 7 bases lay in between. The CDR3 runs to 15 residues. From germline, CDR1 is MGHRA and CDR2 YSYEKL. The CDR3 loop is CASSQQGTYNSPLHF. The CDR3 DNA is TGCGCCAGCAGCCAACAGGGCACCTATAATTCACCCCTCCACTTT.